This T cell receptor (beta chain) was captured in a study of response to subunit inactivated influenza vaccine. The V gene lost 6 bases and the J gene lost 6 bases, with 18 bases spanning the gap. Per germline, CDR1 SGHTA and CDR2 FQGTGA. The CDR3 is made up of 15 amino acids. In TCRdb, the RT-PCR reads were re-called with MiXCR into one record per CDR3 protein. This table has approximately 520,000 distinct CDR3 sequences, around 25% appearing once. General study findings and limits: The authors offered the suggestion that each seasonal influenza vaccination recruits few new T cells.

This clonotype was recorded only once. Its antigen is currently unknown. This chain joins TRBV7-3 and TRBJ2-1; perhaps TRBD1 as D (6 bases). The source material was CD4+ T cells sorted from PBMCs, sampled 4 to 6 days after vaccination. The sequence derives from a man in his fifties who received an inactivated influenza vaccine. The CDR3: CASSNHIKGVNEQFF. Here the CDR3 DNA reads TGTGCCAGCAGTAATCATATCAAGGGGGTCAATGAGCAGTTCTTC.